This T cell receptor beta chain appears in the sequencing data of a study of T cell responses to AZD1222 COVID-19 vaccine. The CDR3 runs 12 residues. Trimming shortened V by 3 bases and J by 8 bases, and 9 bases separated the two germline ends. Germline CDR1 is KGHDR and CDR2 is SFDVKD. With regard to this clone: The antigen remains unidentified.

Libraries were prepared by immunoSEQ multiplex PCR; TCRdb keeps only in-frame clonotypes and omits some of them. The table lists under 150,000 clones, 75% to 95% of them singletons. Second doses were pooled across both intervals (about 4 or about 12 weeks). Study-wide results and caveats: Vaccine-related CD4 TCRs covered spike, predominating at 160-218 and 743-854. Regions left unmutated in variants are reportedly the target of nearly half of spike-specific TCRs.

The chain combines TRBV24-1 with TRBJ1-1; D perhaps matches TRBD1 (5 bases). The sequence was collected from an adult who received the AZD1222 COVID-19 vaccine. This sample comprised peripheral blood, obtained 28 days after the second AZD1222 dose. Here the CDR3 reads CATSDKQEEAFF. The CDR3 bases are TGTGCCACCAGTGATAAACAGGAAGAAGCTTTCTTT.